This paragraph reports one T cell receptor beta chain. Its antigen is as yet unknown. Roughly 200 ng DNA, 30,000 or so T cell genomes, went into each sorted-subset replicate PCR. Generated by immunoSEQ multiplex PCR, the TCRdb table keeps only in-frame clones and is missing some. The sample lists 550,000 to 750,000 clones, about 90% seen once, with approximately 24% in the top ten. CD45RO negativity and positive selection for CCR7 defined naive CD8 cells, a population that excluded terminally differentiated effector memory CD45RA+ cells. Nashville, Tennessee was home to all donors, each a Caucasian adult. These data come from a study of shared clonotypes between healthy human individuals. Study-level results: Generation probability values for non-shared clonotypes were lower than those for clonotypes shared by all four donors.

Germline values: CDR1 LNHNV, CDR2 YYDKDF (reference sequence). This CDR3 is 16 amino acids long. The V end lost 1 base, the J end lost 0 bases, and 9 bases lay between the germline ends. This clonotype was obtained from a man aged 25 to 45 in good health. The sample comprised naive CD8+ T cells sorted from blood. The chain employs TRBV15 and TRBJ1-4, with no clear D. The CDR3 DNA reads as TGTGCCACCAGCAGAGCGATAGAGTCAACTAATGAAAAACTGTTTTTT. It translates to CATSRAIESTNEKLFF. Variable domain in full (rest from reference TRBV15 and TRBJ1-4): DAMVIQNPRYQVTQFGKPVTLSCSQTLNHNVMYWYQQKSSQAPKLLFHYYDKDFNNEADTPDNFQSRRPNTSFCFLDIRSPGLGDTAMYLCATSRAIESTNEKLFFGSGTQLSVL.